This T cell receptor (beta chain) derives from a study of regulatory T cells in long-lasting Graves disease. Both iRepertoire HTBI primers and Arm-PCR of CDR3 regions were used to build the TCR beta libraries. TCRdb used MiXCR to reprocess the multiplex PCR reads, holding one entry per CDR3 protein. The sample carries a few hundred thousand distinct CDR3 sequences, around 13% recorded once. The CDR3 length is 15 residues. Trimming took 4 bases from V and 4 from J; bases not matched to a gene: 9. Germline assignment: CDR1 SGHRS and CDR2 YFSETQ. Time point given: newly diagnosed GD, antithyroid drugs for less than 3 months. From RNA extracted from PBMCs, the TCR library was made. The sample was also reused in another study, on T cells in Graves' hyperthyroidism and ophthalmopathy. From that second work: The diagnostic basis comprised clinical symptoms, serum thyroxine and TRAb, thyroid ultrasound and orbital computed tomography. It was a median about 7.1 months before onset that the model predicted ophthalmopathy.

The specimen comprised peripheral blood mononuclear cells (PBMCs), sampled at new diagnosis, from a patient treated with antithyroid drugs. The gene calls are TRBV5-1 and TRBJ2-7; TRBD1 matches 9 bases. This TCR was recovered from a woman in her 50s with Graves disease. This CDR3 reads CASSLPGTGLYEQYF. CDR3 DNA: TGCGCCAGCAGCCTACCCGGGACAGGGCTTTACGAGCAGTACTTC.